This is a list of T cell receptor beta chains from one sample in a study of shared clonotypes between healthy human individuals. The method was immunoSEQ multiplex PCR; TCRdb's version includes in-frame clones alone and lacks a portion of them. The table lists about 2.1 million clones, just over 90% of them singletons. Sequencing was carried out using naive CD8+ T cells from PBMCs. All receptors derive from a man between 18 and 29 years old in good health. Some clones in this sample may be carry-over from other donors' samples. The CDR3 runs from the conserved cysteine through the conserved F or W. Fields, in order: D gene, J gene, clone size, V gene, CDR3 DNA, CDR3 protein. D genes are given only for firm matches. Some rows mark clone size as missing; the rest say once, few, many or name a class of expanded clone.

. TRBJ1-1 . TRBV14 TGTGCCAGCAGTCAGGACAGAGAAGCTTTCTTT CASSQDREAFF
. TRBJ2-7 . TRBV28 TGTGCCAGCAGTTTGGACAGTACCTACGAGCAGTACTTC CASSLDSTYEQYF
. TRBJ1-2 . TRBV27 TGTGCCAGCAGGGGGGGCAGGGCGATTCATGGCTACACCTTC CASRGGRAIHGYTF
. TRBJ2-5 . TRBV7-8 TGTGCCAGCAGCTTAAGATGGCCGGAGTTACAAGAGACCCAGTACTTC CASSLRWPELQETQYF
. TRBJ2-7 . TRBV25-1 TGTGCCAGCAGTGATCACTACGAGCAGTACTTC CASSDHYEQYF
. TRBJ1-2 once TRBV27 TGTGCCAGCAGCCCTTTATCCCTAGGTGGCTACACCTTC CASSPLSLGGYTF
. TRBJ1-2 . TRBV2 TGTGCCAGCAGTGAACCCAGACTAAACTATGGCTACACCTTC CASSEPRLNYGYTF
. TRBJ2-2 . TRBV15 TGTGCCACGGGGGGCACCGGGGAGCTGTTTTTT CATGGTGELFF
. TRBJ2-1 . TRBV19 TGTGCCAGTAGTATAGACCTACTTTACAATGAGCAGTTCTTC CASSIDLLYNEQFF
. TRBJ2-2 . TRBV10-1 TGCGCCAGTACCGGGGCGCCCGCCGGGGAGCTGTTTTTT CASTGAPAGELFF
TRBD2 TRBJ2-3 . TRBV4-1 TGCGCCAGCAGCCCCGGGGCTAGCGGGATATCAGATACGCAGTATTTT CASSPGASGISDTQYF